This T cell receptor (beta chain) appears in the sequencing data of a study of blood T cell repertoires in COVID-19. Looking at the study overall: Italy, Spain and the United States were the sources of the convalescent and acute COVID-19 samples. In each case, the material was cDNA or gDNA derived from T cells, B-cell-depleted T cells, or PBMCs.

Per the authors' pipeline: Amplifying reference gene primers gave estimates of nucleated cell counts. The data were produced by immunoSEQ multiplex PCR, yet TCRdb's version contains in-frame clones alone and is incomplete. V, J and clone size reflect that table, while D and trimming were determined from the DNA. The sample lists about 200,000 clones, less than 85% occurring once. Germline CDR1 reads MRHNA; CDR2 reads SNTAGT. The germline V and J ends were trimmed by 7 bases and 4 bases, with 13 bases remaining between them. This CDR3 comprises 13 residues. This chain links TRBV6-4 with TRBJ1-1, with D unresolved. The TCR was taken from a woman in her seventies with acute or convalescent COVID-19. The sample was peripheral blood. The CDR3 here is CASNLQRFTEAFF. The CDR3 DNA reads as TGTGCCAGCAATCTCCAACGGTTCACTGAAGCTTTCTTT.